This T cell receptor beta chain was sequenced in a study of shared clonotypes between healthy human individuals. About this clone itself: The antigen is unknown. Additional DNA sequences in this sample encode the identical CDR3.

Findings of the study overall: On the whole, naive subsets had larger estimated richness than memory subsets had.

Source study methods: Sequence data from immunoSEQ were junction-only and lacked quality scores; consequently, filtering differed. The table came from immunoSEQ multiplex PCR; TCRdb's copy has only in-frame clones and leaves some out. The V and J calls and clone size were taken over from that table, and D and trimming were inferred from the DNA. Of millions of clones listed, about 95% are singletons. V was shortened by 3 bases and J by 3 bases, with 6 bases between the two germline ends. The V gene's germline CDR1 is KGHSH and CDR2 LQKENI. This CDR3 has 13 residues. The TCR originated in a young man in good health. The specimen was naive CD4+ T cells sorted from blood. Stated subset: CD45RA+ positively selected. The rearrangement joins TRBV18 to TRBJ1-5, with D uncertain. The CDR3 sequence is CASSPGLNQPQHF. DNA for the CDR3: TGTGCCAGCTCACCTGGGCTCAATCAGCCCCAGCATTTT.